This TCR beta chain came from a study of OX40 agonist ivuxolimab in advanced cancers. Context from the whole study: The costimulatory receptor OX40 (CD134) was targeted by ivuxolimab, a fully human IgG2 agonistic monoclonal antibody. Intravenous ivuxolimab was administered to patients every 2 weeks at six dose levels: 0.01, 0.1, 0.3, 1.5, 3 and 10 mg/kg. Of the approximately 50 patients in dose escalation, about 20 had hepatocellular carcinoma, around 15 had melanoma, 9 had renal cell carcinoma and 9 had head and neck cancer. The dose-escalation cohort was roughly 87% male with a mean age of approximately 60 years, ranging from roughly 20 to 80. Prior anti-PD-1, anti-PD-L1 or anti-CTLA-4 therapy was permitted, and checkpoint inhibitors had been received by less than 45% of dose-escalation patients. Partial responses occurred in three dose-escalation patients: two with cutaneous melanoma and one with hepatocellular carcinoma. The point of sequencing TCRbeta in the periphery was to test whether ivuxolimab changed TCR sequence diversity and drove clonal T-cell expansion. The monotherapy dose-escalation portion (N of about 50 patients) of the phase I ivuxolimab trial is reported in the paper.

The CDR3 numbers 15 residues from cysteine through phenylalanine. Only CDR3 DNA is held: 45 bases, read in frame from base 1. Taken from the germline V gene (reference sequence), the CDR1 and CDR2 loops are PRHDT and FYEKMQ. V loses 5 bases at its end and J loses 2 bases; junction bases beyond the gene matches: 8. Results the study describes overall, beyond this receptor: At doses of 0.1 to 3.0 mg/kg, clonal expansion of both CD4+ and CD8+ T cells in blood was seen between baseline and week 6. In the 0.1-3.0 mg/kg groups, partial responders had among the lowest normalized peripheral clonal expansion, particularly in CD8+ T cells. Antigen specificity was not determined for the clonally expanded peripheral T cells. On average, CD8+ T cells showed more expanded clones than CD4+ T cells after ivuxolimab. Low levels of normalized T-cell clonal expansion were also seen in some patients who did not respond.

The trial excluded patients who had a history of autoimmune disease or were on systemic immunosuppression. Peripheral blood for TCR sequencing was collected from all dose cohorts at baseline, on cycle 4 day 1, and on cycle 7 day 1. The samples were taken from a phase I, first-in-human, multicenter, open-label dose-escalation trial of ivuxolimab. Adults with locally advanced or metastatic melanoma, renal cell, hepatocellular, or head and neck squamous cell carcinoma were enrolled in the trial. CD4+ and CD8+ T cells were sorted separately from peripheral blood before TCR sequencing. As regards this clone: Its antigen has not been determined. Base-call qualities are not available, and no considerably larger clone is one nucleotide away.

Genomic DNA was extracted from sorted cells for sequencing of the TCRbeta CDR3 region. The immunoSEQ Assay was used for sequencing of TCRbeta CDR3 regions. The table comes from immuneACCESS by way of TCRdb, which keeps in-frame sequences with V and J called. Part of the clones is missing from these tables; in studies checked, under half for an unresolved V gene and the rest for unknown reasons. The sample table contains approximately 58,000 clones; only one count was recorded for 65% to 90% of them. The ten top clones hold 0.85% to 0.95% of the sample. The TCR comes from an adult with an advanced solid tumor such as melanoma, head and neck, liver or kidney cancer. The sequence links TRBV13 to TRBJ1-2, and TRBD1 aligns with 7 junction nucleotides. Sequenced material: CD4+ or CD8+ T cells sorted from blood, taken in a trial of the OX40 agonist ivuxolimab. The CDR3 has the sequence CASSPRTGGNYGYTF. The nucleotide sequence is given as TGTGCCAGCAGCCCCCGGACAGGAGGGAACTATGGCTACACCTTC.